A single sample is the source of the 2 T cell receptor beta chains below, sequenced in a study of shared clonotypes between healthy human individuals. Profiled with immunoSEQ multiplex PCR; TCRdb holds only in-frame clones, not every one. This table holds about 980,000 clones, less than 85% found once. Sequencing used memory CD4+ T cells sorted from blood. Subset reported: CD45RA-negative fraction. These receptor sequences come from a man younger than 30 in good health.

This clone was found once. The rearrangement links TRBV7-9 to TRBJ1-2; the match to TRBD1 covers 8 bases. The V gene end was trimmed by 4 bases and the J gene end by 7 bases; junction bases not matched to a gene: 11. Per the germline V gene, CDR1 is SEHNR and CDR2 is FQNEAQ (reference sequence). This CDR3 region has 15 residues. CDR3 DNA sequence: TGTGCCAGCAGCTCCGAGACAGGGGTTAGGGGTGGCTACACCTTC. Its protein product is CASSSETGVRGGYTF.

CDR3 in amino acids: CASSLSPGTGYGYTF. The CDR3 coding sequence is TGTGCCAGCAGTTTGAGCCCCGGGACAGGCTATGGCTACACCTTC. The chain is built from TRBV9 and TRBJ1-2; TRBD1 matches at 8 bases. Germline V gives CDR1 SGDLS, CDR2 YYNGEE. CDR3 size: 15 residues. V lost 5 bases and J lost 4; bases outside the gene matches: 10.